The T cell receptor beta chain described here comes from a study of blood T cell repertoires in COVID-19. Study information: COVID-19 samples, acute and convalescent, were from the United States, Italy and Spain.

This table comes from immunoSEQ multiplex PCR, and its TCRdb copy is limited to in-frame clones, with some not included. The data show 90,000 to 140,000 clones, with approximately 80% seen just once and roughly 15% held by the top ten. Trimming shortened V by 2 bases and J by 8 bases, and 10 bases separated the two germline ends. The germline CDR1 and CDR2 sequences are SGHAT and FQNNGV. The CDR3 length is 13 residues. This clonotype originated in a woman aged 80 or over with acute or convalescent COVID-19. Input material: peripheral blood. The chain combines TRBV11-2 with TRBJ1-5, with D unclear. CDR3 in amino acids: CASSLTIREPQHF. The DNA of the CDR3 is TGTGCCAGCAGCTTAACGATTCGGGAGCCCCAGCATTTT.